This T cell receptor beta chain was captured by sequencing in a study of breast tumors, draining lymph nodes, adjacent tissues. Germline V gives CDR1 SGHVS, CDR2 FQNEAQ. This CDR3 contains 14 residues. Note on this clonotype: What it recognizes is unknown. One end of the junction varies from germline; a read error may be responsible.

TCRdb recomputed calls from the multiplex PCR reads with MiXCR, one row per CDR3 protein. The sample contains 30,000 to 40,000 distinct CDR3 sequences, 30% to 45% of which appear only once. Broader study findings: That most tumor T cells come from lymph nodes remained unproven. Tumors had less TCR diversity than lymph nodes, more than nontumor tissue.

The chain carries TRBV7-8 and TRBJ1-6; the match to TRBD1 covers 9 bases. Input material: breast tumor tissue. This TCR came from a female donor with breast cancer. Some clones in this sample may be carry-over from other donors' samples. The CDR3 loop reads CARSQGTGNSPLHF. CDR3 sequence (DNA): TGTGCCCGCAGCCAAGGGACAGGGAATTCACCCCTCCACTTC.